The T cell receptor (beta chain) described here comes from a study of T cells in Graves' hyperthyroidism and ophthalmopathy. The CDR3 regions of TCR beta were amplified from RNA transcripts. In the first-round RT-PCR of the TCR CDR3, the HTBI primer set was used. MiXCR was run by TCRdb on the multiplex PCR reads, yielding one entry per CDR3 protein. The table lists under 350,000 distinct CDR3 sequences, around a sixth of them singletons, with about half in the top ten. Germline V gene lookup returns CDR1 MNHEY and CDR2 SMNVEV (reference sequence). CDR3 size: 12 residues. This clonotype was recorded a few times. One junction end does not reproduce the germline sequence, and a read error may be involved.

The chain joins TRBV27 to TRBJ2-5; D ambiguous. The clonotype was recovered from a woman between 45 and 65 years old with Graves' hyperthyroidism. The specimen sequenced was blood. The CDR3 sequence: CAGSLYGETQYF. The CDR3 nucleotides read TGTGCCGGCAGTTTATACGGGGAGACCCAGTACTTC.